The 24 T cell receptor beta chains listed next were all sequenced from one sample in a study of T cell clonotyping in hematopoietic cell transplantation. Only in-frame clones appear in the TCRdb table, and some are missing; sequencing was by immunoSEQ multiplex PCR. Of around 1,300 clones in the sample, approximately 97% were seen once. Here the sequenced sample was PBMCs, taken 180 days after allogeneic stem cell transplant. Receptors were obtained from a male patient aged 45 to 59 who had an allogeneic stem cell transplant from a related donor, so the T cells may come from the graft donor. Some clones in this sample may be carry-over from other donors' samples.

V and J are TRBV5-1 and TRBJ1-2, with 8 bases that match TRBD1. CDR1 and CDR2 from the germline V gene are SGHRS and YFSETQ. The CDR3 sequence is 14 residues long. V dropped 4 bases and J dropped 7; count of bases not matched to a gene: 9. Here the CDR3 reads CASSLGTGLSGYTF. The CDR3 DNA reads as TGCGCCAGCAGCCTCGGGACAGGCCTCTCTGGCTACACCTTC.

The chain employs TRBV9 and TRBJ1-1; 7 nucleotides align to TRBD1. J was trimmed by 4 bases and V by 3 bases; bases with no gene match: 9. CDR3 length: 15 residues. Per the germline V gene, CDR1 is SGDLS and CDR2 is YYNGEE. The CDR3 reads CASSATGTEITEAFF. The CDR3 nucleotides are TGTGCCAGCAGCGCTACCGGGACAGAGATCACTGAAGCTTTCTTT.

The chain links TRBV9 to TRBJ2-3; TRBD2 matches 7 bases. CDR1 SGDLS and CDR2 YYNGEE come from the germline V gene. V lost 3 bases, J lost 2 bases, and 6 bases stayed unmatched. This CDR3 has 15 amino acids. The CDR3 sequence is CASSATGTTTDTQYF. The CDR3 nucleotides are TGTGCCAGCAGCGCGACCGGGACTACCACAGATACGCAGTATTTT.

The rearrangement uses TRBV16 and TRBJ1-2, with D hard to call. The CDR3 loop spans 13 amino acids. CDR1 KGHSY and CDR2 FQNENV come from the germline V gene. Trimming shortened V by 0 bases and J by 7 bases, and 9 bases separated the two germline ends. This CDR3 reads CASSQSIGAGYTF. The CDR3 nucleotides read TGTGCCAGCAGCCAATCGATAGGAGCTGGCTACACCTTC.

In this sample, this clone turned up a few times. The CDR3 loop reads CASSTPDGVVHYEQYF. Here the CDR3 DNA reads TGTGCCAGCAGCACCCCGGACGGGGTTGTCCATTACGAGCAGTACTTC. This chain connects TRBV7-8 to TRBJ2-7; D might be TRBD2 (5 bases). Germline loops: CDR1 SGHVS, CDR2 FQNEAQ. The CDR3 contains 16 residues. Trimming cost V 5 bases and J 4 bases, with 21 bases left between them.

The J gene is TRBJ1-2, the V gene TRBV10-3; 10 bases are shared with TRBD1. Looked up from germline, CDR1 is ENHRY and CDR2 is SYGVKD. This CDR3 region has 15 residues. The V gene end was trimmed by 4 bases and the J gene end by 4 bases; junction bases not matched to a gene: 6. The CDR3 DNA reads as TGTGCCATCAGTGGGGGACAGGGGTCAACCTATGGCTACACCTTC. Translating gives CAISGGQGSTYGYTF.

J is TRBJ1-2 and V is TRBV6-6; the D gene is possibly TRBD1 (6 bases). CDR3 size: 14 residues. Germline CDR1 MNHNY, CDR2 SVGAGI (reference sequence). The V gene lost 0 bases and the J gene lost 8 bases, with 13 bases spanning the gap. CDR3 amino acids: CASSYSVGGGGYTF. CDR3 DNA sequence: TGTGCCAGCAGTTACTCAGTCGGGGGCGGGGGCTACACCTTC.

This chain connects TRBV30 to TRBJ1-2, with D possibly matching TRBD1 (6 bases). Germline V gives CDR1 GTSNPN, CDR2 SVGIG (reference sequence). The CDR3 runs to 13 residues. Deletions cut 4 bases from V and 5 bases from J, with 14 bases between. The CDR3 is CAWTGTLLYGYTF. The CDR3, as DNA: TGTGCCTGGACCGGGACACTTCTTTATGGCTACACCTTC.

The rearrangement links TRBV5-1 to TRBJ1-2, with D perhaps TRBD1 (6 bases). The germline V gene encodes CDR1 SGHRS and CDR2 YFSETQ. Trimming cost V 4 bases and J 8 bases, with 15 bases left between them. The CDR3 covers 13 residues. CDR3: CASSGTPEEGYTF. The CDR3 nucleotides read TGCGCCAGCAGCGGGACACCCGAAGAGGGCTACACCTTC.

The chain combines TRBV5-1 with TRBJ2-2; D assignment may be TRBD1 or TRBD2 (5 bases each). CDR3 length equals 15 residues. V dropped 3 bases and J dropped 4 bases, with 13 bases sitting between them. Germline CDR1 is SGHRS and CDR2 is YFSETQ. CDR3 amino acids: CASSSNAGSTGELFF. In DNA, the CDR3 is TGCGCCAGCAGCTCAAACGCAGGGAGCACCGGGGAGCTGTTTTTT.

Regarding this clone: At one end, the junction sequence differs from germline, possibly due to a read error. The V gene is TRBV7-9, the J gene TRBJ1-2, with 7 bases matching TRBD1. Germline V gene sequence: CDR1 SEHNR, CDR2 FQNEAQ (reference sequence). This CDR3 region has 11 residues. The CDR3 DNA reads as TGTGCCAGCAGCAACGCCCCGGGACAGCTTTTC. It is translated as CASSNAPGQLF.

This chain links TRBV6-1 with TRBJ2-2; TRBD2 aligns across 10 bases. The CDR3 length is 16 residues. Germline V gene sequence: CDR1 MNHNS, CDR2 SASEGT. Trimming took 0 bases from V and 8 from J; bases not matched to a gene: 6. The CDR3, as DNA: TGTGCCAGCAGTGAAGCGCTAGCGGGGGTGAAAGGGGAGCTGTTTTTT. It specifies CASSEALAGVKGELFF.

The chain couples TRBV7-9 to TRBJ2-5; a weak D match, TRBD1 (6 bases). The CDR3 sequence is 16 residues long. Trimming left V 0 bases short and J 5 bases short, with 16 bases between. In germline, CDR1 is SEHNR, CDR2 FQNEAQ (reference sequence). The CDR3: CASSLATGLSWETQYF. The CDR3 nucleotides read TGTGCCAGCAGCTTAGCCACAGGGCTGTCGTGGGAGACCCAGTACTTC.

The chain carries TRBV13 and TRBJ1-2; maybe TRBD1 (5 bases). Germline CDR1 PRHDT, CDR2 FYEKMQ (reference sequence). There are 15 residues in the CDR3. The V end was cut by 0 bases, the J end by 1 base, with 9 bases between. DNA of the CDR3: TGTGCCAGCAGCTTAGGACAGGCCCTTAACTATGGCTACACCTTC. Protein: CASSLGQALNYGYTF.

This sequence joins TRBV5-4 and TRBJ2-7, with D perhaps matching TRBD2 (6 bases). The CDR3 length is 12 residues. Germline values: CDR1 SGHNT, CDR2 YYREEE (reference sequence). With 5 bases removed from V and 7 bases from J, the gap between germline ends came to 13 bases. The CDR3 region has the DNA TGTGCCAGCAGTCGGGAGTTTGGAGAGCAGTACTTC. Its translation: CASSREFGEQYF.

The genes are TRBV9 and TRBJ2-1; 9 bases align to TRBD2. Germline V gives CDR1 SGDLS, CDR2 YYNGEE. V dropped 0 bases and J dropped 8; count of bases not matched to a gene: 6. CDR3 length equals 15 residues. The CDR3 reads CASSVGSGGLHEQFF. DNA of the CDR3: TGTGCCAGCAGCGTAGGCAGCGGGGGGCTCCATGAGCAGTTCTTC. The entire variable domain, with the rest obtained from reference TRBV9 and TRBJ2-1, is as follows: DSGVTQTPKHLITATGQRVTLRCSPRSGDLSVYWYQQSLDQGLQFLIQYYNGEERAKGNILERFSAQQFPDLHSELNLSSLELGDSALYFCASSVGSGGLHEQFFGPGTRLTVL.

This chain joins TRBV7-3 and TRBJ1-1, with D perhaps TRBD1 (5 bases). This CDR3 comprises 12 residues. CDR1 SGHTA and CDR2 FQGTGA come from the germline V gene. Trimming left V 6 bases short and J 11 bases short, with 16 bases between. The CDR3 sequence: CASSSIRVPAFF. CDR3 DNA sequence: TGTGCCAGCAGTTCCATCAGGGTACCCGCTTTCTTT.

The CDR3 nucleotides are TGTGCCAGCAGCTTAATTCAGGATCAGCCCCAGCATTTT. Protein: CASSLIQDQPQHF. The rearrangement joins TRBV7-9 to TRBJ1-5; unclear D gene. Germline loops: CDR1 SEHNR, CDR2 FQNEAQ (reference sequence). The V end was cut by 2 bases, the J end by 5 bases, with 7 bases between. The CDR3 consists of 13 residues.

J is TRBJ2-7 and V is TRBV6-5, with D uncertain. CDR3 size: 15 residues. Trimming left V 0 bases short and J 2 bases short, with 11 bases between. Germline loops: CDR1 MNHEY, CDR2 SVGAGI. The CDR3 nucleotides read TGTGCCAGCAGTTACTCGTTTGGCAGAGCCTACGAGCAGTACTTC. As protein: CASSYSFGRAYEQYF.

The chain couples TRBV13 to TRBJ1-1; unclear D gene. Germline V gives CDR1 PRHDT, CDR2 FYEKMQ (reference sequence). Trimming cost V 5 bases and J 5 bases, with 12 bases left between them. The CDR3 covers 13 residues. The CDR3 loop is CASSGLQKTEAFF. The CDR3 nucleotides are TGTGCCAGCAGCGGACTCCAGAAGACTGAAGCTTTCTTT. The full variable domain, completed using reference TRBV13 and TRBJ1-1, is AAGVIQSPRHLIKEKRETATLKCYPIPRHDTVYWYQQGPGQDPQFLISFYEKMQSDKGSIPDRFSAQQFSDYHSELNMSSLELGDSALYFCASSGLQKTEAFFGQGTRLTVV.

V and J are TRBV11-2 and TRBJ2-7, with D perhaps TRBD1 (5 bases). V lost 0 bases to trimming and J lost 6 bases, with 9 bases between them. The CDR3 loop spans 13 amino acids. Germline loops: CDR1 SGHAT, CDR2 FQNNGV. The DNA of the CDR3 is TGTGCCAGCAGCTTAGAGTTTGGGGCCGAGCAGTACTTC. It specifies CASSLEFGAEQYF. Drawing the rest from reference TRBV11-2 and TRBJ2-7, the complete variable domain is EAGVAQSPRYKIIEKRQSVAFWCNPISGHATLYWYQQILGQGPKLLIQFQNNGVVDDSQLPKDRFSAERLKGVDSTLKIQPAKLEDSAVYLCASSLEFGAEQYFGPGTRLTVT.

This rearrangement joins TRBV2 to TRBJ1-1, with D unclear. CDR1 is SNHLY, CDR2 FYNNEI, per germline. V was shortened by 7 bases and J by 2 bases, with 8 bases between the two germline ends. This CDR3 contains 12 residues. The CDR3 here is CASNLGNTEAFF. The CDR3 DNA is TGTGCCAGCAACTTGGGAAACACTGAAGCTTTCTTT.

V usage is TRBV7-2 and J usage is TRBJ1-4; D uncertain. Germline V gives CDR1 SGHTA, CDR2 FQGNSA. The CDR3 is made up of 13 amino acids. V gave up 0 bases and J gave up 10 bases, with 9 bases separating them. In nucleotides, the CDR3 is TGTGCCAGCAGCTTAGCCGGTAGAGGAAAACTGTTTTTT. Translating it yields CASSLAGRGKLFF.

The V and J genes are TRBV11-1 and TRBJ2-1; the match to TRBD2 covers 8 bases. Germline CDR1 and CDR2: SGHAT and FQDESV (reference sequence). Trimming removed 1 base from V and 6 bases from J; junction bases left unmatched: 5. The CDR3 runs 15 residues. The CDR3 coding sequence is TGTGCCAGCAGCTTAGGCCAGACTAGCGTCAATGAGCAGTTCTTC. It yields the protein CASSLGQTSVNEQFF.